One T cell receptor beta chain is described in this entry. Measured with immunoSEQ multiplex PCR; TCRdb has only the in-frame clones, and not every one. In the table there are approximately 220,000 clones, 80% to 90% of which are singletons. The trim removed 4 bases at V and 4 bases at J, leaving 4 bases unmatched. This CDR3 spans 15 amino acids. In germline, CDR1 is SGHTA, CDR2 FQGNSA. This specimen belongs to a study of blood T cell repertoires in COVID-19. Study context: The samples span acute and convalescent COVID-19 from the United States, Italy and Spain. The analysed material was cDNA or gDNA that came from T cells, B-cell-depleted T cells, or PBMCs.

The chain has TRBV7-2 and TRBJ1-5; TRBD1 aligns across 10 bases. The sample taken for sequencing was peripheral blood. This clonotype was obtained from a man in his fifties or sixties who had recovered from COVID-19. This chain's CDR3 is CASSWGQGMNQPQHF. Here the CDR3 DNA reads TGTGCCAGCAGCTGGGGACAGGGGATGAATCAGCCCCAGCATTTT.